This TCR beta chain was obtained from a study of T-cell memory formation after mild COVID-19 (TCRdb year 2021). Concerning the study at large: Most TCR sequence clusters were specific to one of the two donors. The cohort was made up of two young adult volunteers, one female and one male, who were previously healthy. In a couple of donors, T-cell clones that expanded and contracted after mild COVID-19 were followed by sequencing TCRalpha and TCRbeta repertoires longitudinally.

The germline V gene sets CDR1 to MNHNS and CDR2 to SASEGT. From cysteine to phenylalanine, the CDR3 is 12 amino acids long. The read is trimmed to its CDR3 DNA, 36 bases read in frame from base 1. V sheds 2 bases and J sheds 6 bases, leaving 6 bases between their ends. This clonotype was detected a few times. Its target antigen remains unknown. Per-nucleotide qualities are absent, and no much larger clonotype sits a single base away. Here is what the overall study found, with its caveats: Balanced CD4/CD8 phenotypes were observed for clones contracting from day 15 to 85, whereas a bias towards CD4+ was observed for a second wave of clones expanding from day 15 to 37. Some responding clones were detected in pre-infection memory, suggesting pre-existing cross-reactive memory T cells joined the SARS-CoV-2 response. Whether the second-wave clones peaking on day 37 were SARS-CoV-2 specific was not confirmed. Contracting CD4+ clones appeared mostly in the CM and EM memory subsets, whereas CD8+ clones were enriched in EMRA. The study included only a couple of mild cases, and larger cohorts that include severe cases with pre-infection samples were judged to be necessary.

Ficoll-Paque density gradient centrifugation was used to isolate PBMCs. The run used an Illumina NovaSeq 6000. Using 5'RACE with constant-segment primers, TCRalpha and TCRbeta cDNA libraries were constructed, with sample barcodes and unique molecular identifiers added in the process. RNA was extracted from every sample with Trizol reagent. Library amplification was performed in two PCR steps, and a second sample barcode and Illumina TruSeq adapters were introduced in the second step. Libraries were sequenced on an Illumina NovaSeq with 2 x 150 bp paired-end reads. The authors' analysis ran thus. The reads were demultiplexed and collapsed into UMI-guided consensus sequences using migec v1.2.7. With mixcr v2.1.11, UMI consensuses were aligned to TRA and TRB V and J templates and assembled into clonotypes. Expanded or contracted clonotypes were those called significant by both edgeR and NoisET, with noise models trained on biological replicates. For edgeR calls, the thresholds were a false discovery rate-adjusted p below 0.01 and a log2 fold-change of 1. PCA with hierarchical clustering of max-normalized trajectories of the 1000 most abundant clonotypes was used as exploratory dynamics analysis. Separately sequenced CD4+ and CD8+ repertoires were used to assign a CD4 or CD8 phenotype to each responding clone. The public reads were reanalyzed by TCRdb: fastp trimming at Q25, MiXCR alignment, in-frame beta chains only. Every entry covers one CDR3 protein and lists the most common genes and DNA from its rows. TCRdb, not the original authors, processed these V and J calls. The sample table records hundreds of thousands of distinct CDR3 sequences; 15% to 20% of these occur just once. Approximately 25% of the sample is in the top ten clones.

Sequencing was carried out using PBMCs or a T cell subset sorted from them (not recorded which). The chain is made from TRBV6-1 and TRBJ2-3; the D gene is unclear. The sequence was obtained from a young man who had mild COVID-19 (a few samples of this study predate the infection). The sample titles of this study are shuffled in the database, so cell type and time point are left out; the donor was told from shared clones. The CDR3 is CASSEQEDTQYF. The nucleotide sequence is TGTGCCAGCAGTGAACAGGAGGATACGCAGTATTTT.